This T cell receptor beta chain was obtained from a study of T-cell memory formation after mild COVID-19. Study observations and caveats: There was no confirmation that second-wave clones peaking on day 37 were SARS-CoV-2 specific. Clones that contracted from day 15 to 85 had balanced CD4/CD8; later expanders were CD4+ biased. Clones which contracted sat mainly in CM and EM if CD4+, and in EMRA if CD8+.

This clonotype was seen repeatedly, ten times or more. What it recognizes is unknown. Using its own MiXCR run on the 5' RACE reads, TCRdb lists one record per CDR3 protein. The sample lists 270,000 or so distinct CDR3 sequences; approximately 18% were seen once. Per germline, CDR1 DFQATT and CDR2 SNEGSKA (reference sequence). Trimming removed 2 bases from V and 2 bases from J; junction bases left unmatched: 8. The CDR3 sequence is 15 residues long. Sequenced material: PBMCs or a T cell subset sorted from them (not recorded which). V is TRBV20-1 and J is TRBJ1-1; TRBD1 matches 7 bases. The sequence came from a man between 18 and 29 years old who had mild COVID-19 (a few samples of this study predate the infection). Cell type and time point are not known. The CDR3 DNA reads as TGCAGTGCTAGACAAGGGGGCAGTGTAAACACTGAAGCTTTCTTT. This gives the protein CSARQGGSVNTEAFF.